These T cell receptor beta chains were read from a single sample in a study of regulatory T cells in long-lasting Graves disease. TCRdb redid the calling of the multiplex PCR reads with MiXCR, one entry per CDR3 protein. The sample shows some 200,000 distinct CDR3 sequences, approximately 18% of them seen only once. Another study also made use of these data, one on T cells in Graves' hyperthyroidism and ophthalmopathy.

The material was peripheral blood mononuclear cells (PBMCs), obtained at new diagnosis, from a patient treated with antithyroid drugs. All receptors come from a woman in her 30s with Graves disease. Each CDR3 is given with its conserved first and last residue. The order of the fields is clone size, J gene, D gene, V gene, CDR3 length, CDR3 protein, CDR3 DNA. A D gene is named only where the DNA matches it firmly. A clone size is listed for some rows: how often the clone was seen (once, few, many), or a class if it is expanded.

many	TRBJ1-6	.	TRBV10-1	14	CASSRDISNSPLHF	TGCGCCAGCAGTCGGGACATTTCAAATTCACCCCTCCACTTT
.	TRBJ2-7	.	TRBV4-1	13	CASGRERAYEQYF	TGCGCCAGTGGACGCGAACGTGCCTACGAGCAGTACTTC
.	TRBJ1-1	.	TRBV18	15	CASSPYEGMNTEAFF	TGTGCCAGCTCACCATACGAGGGAATGAACACTGAAGCTTTCTTT
.	TRBJ2-1	TRBD2	TRBV18	15	CASSPRSGRIDEQFF	TGTGCCAGCTCACCACGGAGCGGGAGAATTGATGAGCAGTTCTTC
many	TRBJ1-5	TRBD1	TRBV19	15	CASSTIDRDNQPQHF	TGTGCCAGTAGTACTATTGACAGGGACAATCAGCCCCAGCATTTT
many	TRBJ1-1	.	TRBV9	14	CASSVDPGGDEAFF	TGTGCCAGCAGCGTAGACCCAGGCGGGGATGAAGCTTTCTTT
many	TRBJ2-7	.	TRBV28	17	CASSLFSFIRGSYEQYF	TGTGCCAGCAGTTTATTCAGTTTCATCCGCGGATCCTACGAGCAGTACTTC
.	TRBJ2-5	.	TRBV11-2	18	CASSLVGLGGGGQETQYF	TGTGCCAGCAGCTTAGTTGGACTAGGGGGTGGCGGCCAAGAGACCCAGTACTTC
many	TRBJ1-2	.	TRBV3-1	12	CASSQEGLGYTF	TGTGCCAGCAGCCAAGAGGGGCTTGGCTACACCTTC
many	TRBJ2-3	.	TRBV5-1	15	CASSFGASSGDTQYF	TGTGCCAGCAGCTTCGGGGCCTCCTCGGGAGATACGCAGTATTTT
many	TRBJ2-1	TRBD2	TRBV20-1	14	CSALGLADYNEQFF	TGCAGTGCTCTAGGACTAGCGGACTACAATGAGCAGTTCTTC
many	TRBJ1-5	.	TRBV7-9	13	CASSLQSDQPQHF	TGTGCCAGCAGCTTACAGAGTGATCAGCCCCAGCATTTT
many	TRBJ2-7	.	TRBV3-1	14	CASSQVLAPYEQYF	TGTGCCAGCAGCCAAGTCCTAGCCCCCTACGAGCAGTACTTC
.	TRBJ2-1	TRBD2	TRBV20-1	17	CSARDWGGGSSYNEQFF	TGCAGTGCTAGAGATTGGGGTGGCGGGAGCTCCTACAATGAGCAGTTCTTC
many	TRBJ1-1	TRBD1	TRBV20-1	12	CSARDRYTEAFF	TGCAGTGCGAGGGACAGGTACACTGAAGCTTTCTTT
many	TRBJ2-7	TRBD1	TRBV28	16	CASSLIGQGFSYEQYF	TGTGCCAGCAGTTTGATCGGACAGGGGTTTTCCTACGAGCAGTACTTC
.	TRBJ2-7	.	TRBV19	14	CASSPGFTPYEQYF	TGTGCCAGTAGCCCGGGGTTTACTCCCTACGAGCAGTACTTC
many	TRBJ2-3	.	TRBV11-2	14	CASSLEGLTDTQYF	TGTGCCAGCAGCTTAGAAGGACTTACAGATACGCAGTATTTT
many	TRBJ2-3	TRBD1	TRBV7-2	15	CASSEKTGKSDTQYF	TGTGCCAGCAGCGAAAAGACAGGGAAATCAGATACGCAGTATTTT
many	TRBJ1-5	.	TRBV5-1	13	CASSLGMGQPQHF	TGCGCCAGCAGCTTGGGAATGGGTCAGCCCCAGCATTTT
.	TRBJ2-1	TRBD2	TRBV6-1	15	CASSRREFLYNEQFF	TGTGCCAGCAGCCGGCGGGAGTTCTTATACAATGAGCAGTTCTTC
many	TRBJ1-5	.	TRBV18	14	CASSPTASNQPQHF	TGTGCCAGCTCGCCGACAGCTAGCAATCAGCCCCAGCATTTT
many	TRBJ2-7	TRBD2	TRBV6-2/TRBV6-3	14	CASSETSGPYEQYF	TGTGCCAGCAGTGAAACTAGCGGTCCCTACGAGCAGTACTTC
many	TRBJ2-7	TRBD1	TRBV18	16	CASSPLTGTGRYEQYF	TGTGCCAGCTCACCTCTAACTGGGACAGGGCGCTACGAGCAGTACTTC
many	TRBJ2-3	TRBD2	TRBV6-2/TRBV6-3	15	CASSSAGGHTDTQYF	TGTGCCAGCAGTTCTGCGGGAGGGCACACAGATACGCAGTATTTT